One T cell receptor beta chain is described in this entry. Its specificity is unknown. Documented time point: sample taken at primary tumor resection. Patients with untreated early-stage non-small cell lung cancer, numbering some 68, were the donors. Whole RNA came from tumor, nontumor lung or frozen PBMC and was sequenced without being sorted. The CDR3 extends over 14 amino acids. Germline values: CDR1 SGHAT, CDR2 FQDESV (reference sequence). V lost 5 bases and J lost 13; bases outside the gene matches: 12. This record belongs to a study of spatial heterogeneity in lung cancer. At the level of the study: Raw sequencing reads included, on average, more than 9.5 appearances of each unique TCR and UMI combination.

General observations from the study: Blood contained ubiquitous expanded tumor TCRs more at resection than at follow-up.

TCRdb called the 5' RACE reads again in MiXCR, with one record for every CDR3 protein. Seen here are just under 95,000 distinct CDR3 sequences, about 12% observed once, and the top ten hold about 41%. The TCR sequence derives from a male donor with early-stage non-small cell lung cancer. Sequences were derived from PBMCs, sampled at surgery. This rearrangement joins TRBV11-1 to TRBJ2-1, with TRBD2 identical over 9 bases. In DNA, the CDR3 is TGTGCCAGCAGCCAGTCCCTAGCGGGGACACAACAGTTCTTC. It specifies CASSQSLAGTQQFF.